This TCR beta chain originates from a study of blood T cells in healthy people across ages (dated by TCRdb to between 2014 and 2017). Study-wide context: Template switching captured roughly one uniquely barcoded TCR beta cDNA molecule per two T cells in model experiments. Age-related changes in TCR beta repertoire diversity were measured in the study by deep sequencing normalized with unique cDNA molecular identifiers. Four age groups were formed from the donors: young (average about 15 years), middle-aged (approximately 40), aged (around 68) and long-lived (roughly 88). To avoid experimental bias, donors of different ages were spread randomly across the sequencing lanes. Two additional independent replicas of 1 million unique cDNA reads from the same blood draw were analyzed for two donors (one aged 18 to 29 and one aged 80 or older).

Study-wide conclusions, independent of this receptor: Because the CMV infection status of the donors was unknown, age-related changes in expanded clonotypes may potentially have been confounded. Compared with the aged group, more naive CD4+ T cells, fewer expanded clones and increased TCR diversity were shown by the long-lived group, suggesting age selection. The percentage of naive T cells measured by flow cytometry correlated strongly with observed TCR beta diversity. Observed TCR beta diversity per million T cells fell roughly linearly with age, and a significant reduction was already apparent by age around 39. Estimates of total diversity based on one million sequenced T cells were considered lower bounds and underestimates. Bulk unsorted PBMC profiling prevented conclusive comparison of naive and antigen-experienced compartments.

A distance of 16 bases separates the germline ends of V and J, which lose 4 bases and 10 bases respectively. From its cysteine to its phenylalanine, the CDR3 spans 13 amino acids. Only CDR3 DNA is held: 39 bases, read in frame from base 1. CDR1 and CDR2, looked up from the germline V gene, are SGHVS and FNYEAQ. Turning to this clonotype: The target of this receptor is not known. The record has no base qualities; no much larger clone is one base away.

The 40 or so donors, aged roughly 6 to 95 years, were systemically healthy Caucasian individuals from Russia. Ten milliliters of peripheral blood were collected from each donor into EDTA-treated Vacutainer tubes. PBMCs were isolated by Ficoll-Paque density-gradient centrifugation, with at least 6 million obtained per sample. Total RNA was extracted from PBMCs with Trizol reagent, with at least 6 micrograms obtained per sample. Naive CD45RAhigh/CD27high T cell percentages were measured by flow cytometry on a PBMC aliquot from every donor. The library was made by 5' RACE. The sample was run on an Illumina HiSeq 2500. A second PCR of roughly 7 to 11 cycles was run with a J-beta primer mix and a sample-barcoded 5' primer. A unique molecular identifier was introduced onto each TCR beta cDNA molecule by a template-switch 5' adaptor carrying 12 random nucleotides. Each sample yielded at least 3 million CDR3-containing paired-end reads. First-strand cDNA synthesis was performed from all RNA using the Mint cDNA synthesis kit, with priming by a TRBC-specific oligonucleotide. Following uracil-DNA glycosylase treatment, all cDNA underwent a first 18-cycle PCR with the universal primers M1SS and BC2_uni_R. As for the authors' bioinformatics: Normalization of each sample was performed by random selection of 1 million high-quality reads, each carrying a distinct molecular identifier. Reads sharing molecular identifiers were discarded rather than binned into consensus sequences. MiTCR, set to a Q25 quality threshold and the strictest error-elimination algorithm, was used for CDR3 identification, clonotype clustering and error correction. A nonparametric unseen species model with Euler transformation was used to estimate lower-bound total TCR beta diversity. TCRdb reworked the public reads: Q25 trimming with fastp, MiXCR clone assembly, productive beta chains retained. Rows matching on CDR3 protein sequence are summarized as one entry with the most common DNA and genes. The V and J calls shown here were made by TCRdb, not taken from the authors' results. The sample table records about 570,000 distinct CDR3 sequences; roughly 28% of these occur just once. The ten largest clones add up to about a fifth of the sample.

The rearranged segments are TRBV7-6 and TRBJ1-1; TRBD1 is a possible D gene, resting on 5 matching bases. The source of this sequence is a woman in her 70s in good health. The sequencing sample was made of blood. The encoded CDR3 is CASSSWETESAFF. The nucleotides are TGTGCCAGCAGCTCATGGGAGACAGAATCAGCTTTCTTT.